The next 11 T cell receptor beta chains were all read from a single sample in a study of blood T cell repertoires in COVID-19. Clones were sequenced by immunoSEQ multiplex PCR, and TCRdb holds only the in-frame ones, with some missing. The repertoire includes about 210,000 clones, approximately 80% of them detected once, and approximately 2.3% sits in the top ten. Sequencing used peripheral blood. These receptors all stem from a man in his forties or fifties who had recovered from COVID-19.

The chain couples TRBV9 to TRBJ2-3; possible D gene TRBD1, 5 bases. Germline V gene lookup returns CDR1 SGDLS and CDR2 YYNGEE. V dropped 2 bases and J dropped 2 bases, with 12 bases sitting between them. The CDR3 sequence is 15 residues long. CDR3: CASSVSPGHTDTQYF. The CDR3 coding sequence is TGTGCCAGCAGCGTTAGTCCAGGGCACACAGATACGCAGTATTTT.

The V and J genes are TRBV6-5 and TRBJ1-4; D perhaps matches TRBD1 (5 bases). Trimming left V 0 bases short and J 6 bases short, with 11 bases between. The length of the CDR3 is 15 residues. Germline V CDR1 and CDR2: MNHEY, SVGAGI. This chain's CDR3 is CASSYSPGNHEKLFF. The CDR3 coding sequence is TGTGCCAGCAGTTACTCGCCAGGGAACCATGAAAAACTGTTTTTT.

This clone was counted a few times. The genes are TRBV27 and TRBJ1-1, with a possible D match to TRBD1 (5 bases). Trimming took 2 bases from V and 11 from J, leaving 18 bases between them. Per germline, CDR1 MNHEY and CDR2 SMNVEV (reference sequence). The CDR3 has 14 amino acids. The CDR3 bases are TGTGCCAGCAGTTTAATCCCCCTGGGGGGGGAGGCTTTCTTT. It is translated as CASSLIPLGGEAFF.

The rearrangement links TRBV5-1 to TRBJ1-6, with 7 bases that match TRBD1. The CDR3 is 15 residues long. V shed 3 bases and J 7 bases; nucleotides not matched to a gene: 7. Germline CDR1 and CDR2: SGHRS and YFSETQ. CDR3 DNA sequence: TGCGCCAGCAGCTCCAGACAGGGCTTAAATTCACCCCTCCACTTT. Its translation is CASSSRQGLNSPLHF.

The gene calls are TRBV19 and TRBJ2-3, with TRBD1 as a possible D gene (5 bases). Trimming left V 5 bases short and J 1 base short, with 10 bases between. CDR3 length: 14 residues. Germline-derived CDR1 and CDR2 are LNHDA and SQIVND (reference sequence). In DNA, the CDR3 is TGTGCCAGTAGTTTAGGCAGGGGCACAGATACGCAGTATTTT. Translation: CASSLGRGTDTQYF.

The J gene is TRBJ2-7, the V gene TRBV5-1; D is ambiguous. This CDR3 region has 14 residues. CDR1 SGHRS and CDR2 YFSETQ come from the germline V gene. Trimming took off 2 bases at V and 5 bases at J, with 14 bases between the two ends. CDR3 coding DNA: TGCGCCAGCAGCTTCGACCCCCAGGTTGACGAGCAGTACTTC. Translated: CASSFDPQVDEQYF.

The chain joins TRBV7-9 to TRBJ2-1; 10 positions agree with TRBD2. The CDR3 has 14 residues. The J segment lost 8 bases and the V segment lost 6 bases, leaving 7 bases of the junction unmatched. CDR1 and CDR2 from the germline V gene are SEHNR and FQNEAQ (reference sequence). CDR3 in amino acids: CASRFSGGRDEQFF. Here the CDR3 DNA reads TGTGCCAGCAGATTTAGCGGGGGGCGCGATGAGCAGTTCTTC.

This clone was counted between two and nine times. The gene calls are TRBV19 and TRBJ2-7; 8 positions agree with TRBD2. Germline loops: CDR1 LNHDA, CDR2 SQIVND (reference sequence). The J segment lost 1 base and the V segment lost 6 bases, leaving 5 bases of the junction unmatched. The CDR3 sequence is 14 residues long. The CDR3 nucleotides are TGTGCCAGTAGAGTGGCGGGAGGATCCTACGAGCAGTACTTC. Protein product: CASRVAGGSYEQYF.

The chain links TRBV29-1 to TRBJ2-5, with TRBD2 as a possible D gene (6 bases). V lost 6 bases to trimming and J lost 5 bases, with 16 bases between them. The CDR3 loop spans 13 amino acids. In germline, CDR1 is SQVTM, CDR2 ANQGSEA. CDR3 bases: TGCAGCGTCAGAATAGCGGAGGGGGAGACCCAGTACTTC. It encodes CSVRIAEGETQYF.

This chain uses TRBV30 with TRBJ2-3, with D perhaps TRBD1 (5 bases). Trimming pared 3 bases from V and 2 bases from J, leaving 15 bases between. CDR3 length: 15 residues. Per germline, CDR1 GTSNPN and CDR2 SVGIG (reference sequence). The CDR3: CAWRNPRGLTDTQYF. The CDR3, as DNA: TGTGCCTGGAGGAACCCTAGGGGCCTCACAGATACGCAGTATTTT.

This rearrangement joins TRBV6-2 or TRBV6-3 to TRBJ2-1, with 8 bases lining up with TRBD2. In germline, CDR1 is MNHEY, CDR2 SVGEGT. V was pared by 2 bases and J by 7 bases, with 10 bases of the junction left unmatched. CDR3 length: 16 residues. CDR3 in amino acids: CASSYPERGGRNEQFF. The DNA for the CDR3 is TGTGCCAGCAGTTACCCTGAACGGGGGGGCCGAAATGAGCAGTTCTTC.